This T cell receptor (beta chain) was observed in a study of blood T cell repertoires in COVID-19. Study at large: Sources were T cells, B-cell-depleted T cells, or PBMCs; the material itself was cDNA or gDNA.

During active infection, Seattle patients enrolled and were then monitored through disease. CDR3 size: 15 residues. The V end lost 0 bases, the J end lost 2 bases, and 11 bases lay between the germline ends. The germline gives CDR1 SGHRS, CDR2 YFSETQ. The method was immunoSEQ multiplex PCR; TCRdb's version includes in-frame clones alone and lacks a portion of them. In the table there are about 500,000 clones, about 88% of which are singletons. The receptor was isolated from a woman aged 45-65 years with COVID-19, enrolled during active disease. The sample consisted of peripheral blood. V usage is TRBV5-1 and J usage is TRBJ1-1; D not certain. This CDR3 reads CASSLDGRTNTEAFF. CDR3 coding DNA: TGCGCCAGCAGCTTGGACGGCAGGACTAACACTGAAGCTTTCTTT.